A selection of T cell receptor beta chains follows, all from one sample in a study of shared clonotypes between healthy human individuals. Sequencing used immunoSEQ multiplex PCR; TCRdb keeps in-frame clones, though not all of them. The top ten clones hold 24% of a sample with more than 550,000 clones, roughly 94% of them seen once. The sample comprised naive CD8+ T cells sorted from blood. These TCRs come from a young man in good health. Each CDR3 is given with its conserved first and last residue. The D gene is left open where the match is weak. Clone size is shown for a subset of rows, as once, few, many or a class of expanded clone.

clone size	J gene	D gene	V gene	CDR3 protein	CDR3 DNA
.	TRBJ2-1	.	TRBV4-3	CASSQDRGSLYNEQFF	TGCGCCAGCAGCCAAGATCGGGGGAGTCTCTACAATGAGCAGTTCTTC
.	TRBJ2-1	.	TRBV7-2	CASSLAGQGGNEQFF	TGTGCCAGCAGCTTAGCCGGACAGGGAGGGAATGAGCAGTTCTTC
.	TRBJ2-1	.	TRBV6-5	CASSNTRGKNNEQFF	TGTGCCAGCAGTAACACCCGGGGCAAAAACAATGAGCAGTTCTTC
once	TRBJ1-3	.	TRBV6-1	CASSEYFTGPGNTIYF	TGTGCCAGCAGTGAATACTTTACAGGGCCTGGAAACACCATATATTTT
.	TRBJ2-2	TRBD2	TRBV7-9	CASSPPLAGANTGELFF	TGTGCCAGCAGCCCCCCCCTAGCGGGGGCCAACACCGGGGAGCTGTTTTTT
.	TRBJ1-5	.	TRBV5-6	CASSLAGGEPQHF	TGTGCCAGCAGCTTGGCTGGGGGCGAGCCCCAGCATTTT
once	TRBJ1-1	.	TRBV7-2	CASSFRGGFDTEAFF	TGTGCCAGCAGCTTCCGGGGGGGCTTCGACACTGAAGCTTTCTTT
.	TRBJ2-2	.	TRBV4-3	CASSHSAEVWAGTGELFF	TGCGCCAGCAGCCATTCAGCGGAGGTATGGGCGGGCACCGGGGAGCTGTTTTTT
.	TRBJ1-4	TRBD1	TRBV9	CASSAPRQGRITTNEKLFF	TGTGCCAGCAGCGCACCTCGACAGGGGCGCATTACAACTAATGAAAAACTGTTTTTT
.	TRBJ2-7	.	TRBV7-9	CASSLAGGFDEQYF	TGTGCCAGCAGCTTAGCGGGAGGTTTCGACGAGCAGTACTTC
few	TRBJ2-7	.	TRBV27	CASSYDPTGFYEQYF	TGTGCCAGCAGTTACGACCCTACAGGGTTCTACGAGCAGTACTTC
.	TRBJ2-1	TRBD1	TRBV2	CASHYNRDRGLGEQFF	TGTGCCAGCCACTACAATAGGGACAGGGGGCTAGGTGAGCAGTTCTTC
.	TRBJ2-1	.	TRBV7-7	CASSPEVGPSYNEQFF	TGTGCTAGCAGCCCGGAAGTGGGGCCGTCCTACAATGAGCAGTTCTTC
.	TRBJ1-5	.	TRBV2	CASRTRAGQPQHF	TGTGCCAGCAGGACGCGGGCCGGTCAGCCCCAGCATTTT
.	TRBJ2-3	.	TRBV11-2	CASSGADTQYF	TGTGCCAGCAGCGGGGCAGATACGCAGTATTTT
.	TRBJ2-7	.	TRBV28	CASSLRLYSYEQYF	TGTGCCAGCAGTTTAAGACTGTACTCCTACGAGCAGTACTTC
.	TRBJ2-2	TRBD2	TRBV27	CASGSGGAFGELFF	TGTGCCAGCGGTTCCGGGGGGGCGTTTGGGGAGCTGTTTTTT
.	TRBJ2-7	.	TRBV5-8	CASSLFSHPYEQYF	TGTGCCAGCAGCTTGTTCAGCCACCCCTACGAGCAGTACTTC
.	TRBJ1-4	.	TRBV11-2	CASSLVLSSGEKLFF	TGTGCCAGCAGCTTAGTGCTCTCCTCGGGAGAAAAACTGTTTTTT
.	TRBJ2-1	.	TRBV27	CASSTPPGAYNEQFF	TGTGCCAGCAGTACCCCTCCGGGAGCTTACAATGAGCAGTTCTTC
.	TRBJ1-3	.	TRBV6-6	CASTPGPSSGNTIYF	TGTGCCAGCACCCCTGGACCCAGCTCTGGAAACACCATATATTTT
.	TRBJ2-2	.	TRBV5-4	CASTLSGVGATGELFF	TGTGCCAGCACCCTATCCGGGGTCGGGGCCACCGGGGAGCTGTTTTTT
.	TRBJ2-1	TRBD2	TRBV7-2	CASTGLAGALSYNEQFF	TGTGCCAGCACGGGACTAGCGGGAGCCCTCTCCTACAATGAGCAGTTCTTC
.	TRBJ2-7	TRBD2	TRBV19	CASSMGGRAYEQYF	TGTGCCAGTAGTATGGGCGGGAGGGCCTACGAGCAGTACTTC
.	TRBJ2-7	TRBD1	TRBV6-1	CASTWDRGAYEQYF	TGTGCCAGCACCTGGGACAGGGGAGCCTACGAGCAGTACTTC
.	TRBJ1-2	.	TRBV14	CASSQGNTGNYGYTF	TGTGCCAGCAGCCAAGGAAATACAGGGAACTATGGCTACACCTTC
.	TRBJ1-2	.	TRBV9	CASRATGLANYGYTF	TGTGCCAGCAGGGCGACAGGACTAGCTAACTATGGCTACACCTTC
.	TRBJ1-2	TRBD1	TRBV5-6	CASSCSEFVPTGPDGYTF	TGTGCCAGCAGCTGTTCAGAGTTTGTCCCGACAGGGCCGGATGGCTACACCTTC
.	TRBJ2-3	.	TRBV4-3	CASSDISADTQYF	TGCGCCAGCAGCGATATCAGCGCAGATACGCAGTATTTT
few	TRBJ2-3	.	TRBV14	CASSLSTDTQYF	TGTGCCAGCAGCCTAAGCACAGATACGCAGTATTTT
.	TRBJ2-5	.	TRBV9	CASSVAGGQETQYF	TGTGCCAGCAGCGTCGCAGGGGGGCAAGAGACCCAGTACTTC
.	TRBJ2-7	.	TRBV9	CASSPRGDNEQYF	TGTGCCAGCAGCCCAAGGGGGGACAACGAGCAGTACTTC
.	TRBJ2-1	TRBD2	TRBV2	CASSATSGSINEQFF	TGTGCCAGCAGCGCAACTAGCGGGAGTATCAATGAGCAGTTCTTC
.	TRBJ1-2	.	TRBV7-2	CASSHNRIGGQRYGYTF	TGTGCCAGCAGTCACAACCGTATAGGAGGCCAACGCTATGGCTACACCTTC
.	TRBJ1-4	.	TRBV4-1	CASSSPTTTNEKLFF	TGCGCCAGCAGCTCCCCTACCACAACTAATGAAAAACTGTTTTTT
.	TRBJ1-5	.	TRBV10-3	CAIRKEGTNQPQHF	TGTGCCATCAGAAAGGAGGGGACAAATCAGCCCCAGCATTTT
.	TRBJ2-7	TRBD1	TRBV30	CAWSSGGTGGGQYF	TGTGCCTGGAGCTCAGGGGGGACAGGGGGCGGGCAGTACTTC
.	TRBJ1-1	.	TRBV19	CASSFYRINTEAFF	TGTGCCAGTAGTTTCTACAGGATAAACACTGAAGCTTTCTTT
.	TRBJ2-1	.	TRBV7-9	CASSLAYNEQFF	TGTGCCAGCAGCTTAGCTTACAATGAGCAGTTCTTC
.	TRBJ2-7	TRBD2	TRBV27	CASSPPWGGSGSYEQYF	TGTGCCAGCAGTCCCCCATGGGGCGGGAGCGGCTCCTACGAGCAGTACTTC
.	TRBJ2-1	TRBD1	TRBV7-8	CASTTAGTGAPRRYNEQFF	TGTGCCAGCACGACGGCCGGGACAGGAGCCCCCCGCCGCTACAATGAGCAGTTCTTC
.	TRBJ2-1	.	TRBV30	CAWSEEGNPFSYNEQFF	TGTGCCTGGAGTGAGGAAGGGAACCCCTTCTCCTACAATGAGCAGTTCTTC
.	TRBJ2-7	.	TRBV11-2	CASSLVKGPYEQYF	TGTGCCAGCAGCTTAGTTAAGGGACCCTACGAGCAGTACTTC